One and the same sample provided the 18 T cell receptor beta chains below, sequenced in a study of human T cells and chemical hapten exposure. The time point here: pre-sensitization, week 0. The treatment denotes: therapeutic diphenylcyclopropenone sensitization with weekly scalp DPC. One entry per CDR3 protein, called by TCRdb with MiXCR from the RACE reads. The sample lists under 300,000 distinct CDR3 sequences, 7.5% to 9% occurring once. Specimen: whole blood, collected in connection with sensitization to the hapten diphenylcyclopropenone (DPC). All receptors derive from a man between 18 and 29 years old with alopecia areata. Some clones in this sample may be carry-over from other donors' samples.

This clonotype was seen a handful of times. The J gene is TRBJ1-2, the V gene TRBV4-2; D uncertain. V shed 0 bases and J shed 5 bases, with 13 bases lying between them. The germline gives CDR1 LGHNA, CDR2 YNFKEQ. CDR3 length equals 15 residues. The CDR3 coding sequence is TGTGCCAGCAGCCAAGAGAAAGGGCCACTTTATGGCTACACCTTC. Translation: CASSQEKGPLYGYTF.

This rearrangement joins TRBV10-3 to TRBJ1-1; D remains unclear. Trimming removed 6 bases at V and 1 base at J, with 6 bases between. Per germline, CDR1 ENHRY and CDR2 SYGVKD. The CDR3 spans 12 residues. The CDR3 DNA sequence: TGTGCCATCAGAAGGGAGAACACTGAAGCTTTCTTT. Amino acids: CAIRRENTEAFF.

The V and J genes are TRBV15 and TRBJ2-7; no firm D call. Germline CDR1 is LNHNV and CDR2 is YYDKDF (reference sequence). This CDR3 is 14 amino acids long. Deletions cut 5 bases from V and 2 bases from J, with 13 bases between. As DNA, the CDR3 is TGTGCCACCAGCTCAAGTTCAGGTACCTACGAGCAGTACTTC. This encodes CATSSSSGTYEQYF.

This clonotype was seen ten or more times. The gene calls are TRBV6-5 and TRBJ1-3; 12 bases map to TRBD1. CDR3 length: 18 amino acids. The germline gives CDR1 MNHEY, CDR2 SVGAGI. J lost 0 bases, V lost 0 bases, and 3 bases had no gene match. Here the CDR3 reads CASSYSGQGAGSGNTIYF. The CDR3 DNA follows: TGTGCCAGCAGTTACTCGGGACAGGGGGCTGGCTCTGGAAACACCATATATTTT.

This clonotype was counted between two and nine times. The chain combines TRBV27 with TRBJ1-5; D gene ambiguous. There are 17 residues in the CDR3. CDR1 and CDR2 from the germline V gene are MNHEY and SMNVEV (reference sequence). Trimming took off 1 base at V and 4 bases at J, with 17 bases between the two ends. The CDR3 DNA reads TGTGCCAGCAGTTTATTATCCGGGCCCGTCTCTAATCAGCCCCAGCATTTT. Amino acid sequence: CASSLLSGPVSNQPQHF.

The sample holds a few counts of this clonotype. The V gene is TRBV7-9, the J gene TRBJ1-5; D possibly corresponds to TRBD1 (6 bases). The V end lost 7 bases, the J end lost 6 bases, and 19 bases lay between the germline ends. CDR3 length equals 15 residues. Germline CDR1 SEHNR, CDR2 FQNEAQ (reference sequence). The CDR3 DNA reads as TGTGCCAGCACCGCTACAGGGAAGGCGGGTCAGCCCCAGCATTTT. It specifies CASTATGKAGQPQHF.

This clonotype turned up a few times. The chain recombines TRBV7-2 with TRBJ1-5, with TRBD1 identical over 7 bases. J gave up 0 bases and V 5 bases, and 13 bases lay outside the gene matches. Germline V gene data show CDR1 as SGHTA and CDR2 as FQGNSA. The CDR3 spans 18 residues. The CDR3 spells CASSPRQGRGYSNQPQHF. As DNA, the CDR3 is TGTGCCAGCAGCCCCCGACAGGGACGTGGGTATAGCAATCAGCCCCAGCATTTT.

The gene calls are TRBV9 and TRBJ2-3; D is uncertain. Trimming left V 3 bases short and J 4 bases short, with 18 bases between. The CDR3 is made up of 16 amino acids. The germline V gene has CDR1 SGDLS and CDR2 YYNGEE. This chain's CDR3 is CASSGGRPLGPDTQYF. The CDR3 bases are TGTGCCAGCAGCGGTGGCCGACCCCTCGGTCCAGATACGCAGTATTTT.

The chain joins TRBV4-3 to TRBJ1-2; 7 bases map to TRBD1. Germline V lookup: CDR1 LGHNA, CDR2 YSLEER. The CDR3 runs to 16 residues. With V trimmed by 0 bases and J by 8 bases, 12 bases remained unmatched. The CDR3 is CASSQDLTGVPRGYTF. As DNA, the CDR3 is TGCGCCAGCAGCCAAGATCTTACAGGGGTCCCGAGGGGCTACACCTTC.

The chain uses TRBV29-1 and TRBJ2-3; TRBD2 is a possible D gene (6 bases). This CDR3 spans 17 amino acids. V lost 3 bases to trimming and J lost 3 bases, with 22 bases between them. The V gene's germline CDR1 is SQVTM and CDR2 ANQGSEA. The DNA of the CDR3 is TGCAGCGTTGAGTCATCCGGGGCAGGGAGGAGAACAGATACGCAGTATTTT. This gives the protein CSVESSGAGRRTDTQYF.

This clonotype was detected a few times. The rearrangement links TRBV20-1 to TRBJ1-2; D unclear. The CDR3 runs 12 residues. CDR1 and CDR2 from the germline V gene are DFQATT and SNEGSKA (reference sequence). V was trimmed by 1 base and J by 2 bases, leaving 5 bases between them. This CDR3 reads CSARVGNYGYTF. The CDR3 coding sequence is TGCAGTGCTAGAGTTGGCAACTATGGCTACACCTTC.

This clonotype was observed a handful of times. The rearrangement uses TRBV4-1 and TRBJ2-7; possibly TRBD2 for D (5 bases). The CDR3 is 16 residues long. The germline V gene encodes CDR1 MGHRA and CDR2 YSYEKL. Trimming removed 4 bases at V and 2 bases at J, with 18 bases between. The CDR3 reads CASSLALAGRPYEQYF. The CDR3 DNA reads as TGCGCCAGCAGCCTGGCGTTGGCGGGCAGGCCCTACGAGCAGTACTTC.

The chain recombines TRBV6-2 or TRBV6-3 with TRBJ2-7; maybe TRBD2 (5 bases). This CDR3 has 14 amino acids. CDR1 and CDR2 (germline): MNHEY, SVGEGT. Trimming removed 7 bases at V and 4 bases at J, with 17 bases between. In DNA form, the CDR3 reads TGTGCCAGCAACTTTGAGGGCAGGCGTTACGAGCAGTACGTC. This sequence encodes CASNFEGRRYEQYV.

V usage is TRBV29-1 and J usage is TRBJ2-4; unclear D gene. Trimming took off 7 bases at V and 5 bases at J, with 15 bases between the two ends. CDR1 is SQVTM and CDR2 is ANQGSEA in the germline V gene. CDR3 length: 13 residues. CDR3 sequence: CSGVSDPENIQYF. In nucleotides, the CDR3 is TGCAGCGGCGTAAGCGATCCAGAAAACATTCAGTACTTC.

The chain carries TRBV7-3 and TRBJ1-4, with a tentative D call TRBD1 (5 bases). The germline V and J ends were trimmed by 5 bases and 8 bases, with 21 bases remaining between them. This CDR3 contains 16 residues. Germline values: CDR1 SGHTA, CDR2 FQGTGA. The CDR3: CASSPTGGTQNEKLFF. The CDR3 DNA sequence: TGTGCCAGCAGCCCAACTGGGGGGACCCAGAACGAAAAACTGTTTTTT. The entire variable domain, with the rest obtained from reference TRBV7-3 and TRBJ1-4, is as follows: GAGVSQTPSNKVTEKGKYVELRCDPISGHTALYWYRQSLGQGPEFLIYFQGTGAADDSGLPNDRFFAVRPEGSVSTLKIQRTERGDSAVYLCASSPTGGTQNEKLFFGSGTQLSVL.

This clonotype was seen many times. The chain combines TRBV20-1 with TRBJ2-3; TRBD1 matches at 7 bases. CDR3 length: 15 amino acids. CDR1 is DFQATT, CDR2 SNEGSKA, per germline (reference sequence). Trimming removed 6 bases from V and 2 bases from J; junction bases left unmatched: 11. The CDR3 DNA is TGCAGTGCAACCCGGGGACAGACCCTCACAGATACGCAGTATTTT. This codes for CSATRGQTLTDTQYF.

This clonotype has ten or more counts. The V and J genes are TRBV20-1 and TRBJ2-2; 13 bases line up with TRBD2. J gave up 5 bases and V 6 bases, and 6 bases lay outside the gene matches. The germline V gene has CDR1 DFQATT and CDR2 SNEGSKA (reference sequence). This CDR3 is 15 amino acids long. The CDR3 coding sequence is TGCAGTGCACGACTAGCGGGGGGCACGACCGGGGAGCTGTTTTTT. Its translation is CSARLAGGTTGELFF.

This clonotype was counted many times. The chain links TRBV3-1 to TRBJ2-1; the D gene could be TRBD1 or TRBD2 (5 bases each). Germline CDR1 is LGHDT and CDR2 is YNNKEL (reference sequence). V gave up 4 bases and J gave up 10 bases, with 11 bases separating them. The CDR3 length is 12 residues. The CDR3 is CASSPRDGEQFF. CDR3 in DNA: TGTGCCAGCAGCCCCAGGGACGGGGAGCAGTTCTTC.